This paragraph reports one TCR beta chain. Its antigen is not known. Unrecorded immune exposures were likely, despite nominal health at sampling. The germline V and J ends were trimmed by 6 bases and 2 bases, with 14 bases remaining between them. Per the germline V gene, CDR1 is LNHDA and CDR2 is SQIVND (reference sequence). The CDR3 loop spans 14 amino acids. This specimen comes from a study of cytomegalovirus exposure and HLA in healthy donors. Study-wide results and caveats: Presence/absence analyses took donor sequencing depth as roughly uniform. Most TCR sequences were rare, but some public TCRs occurred in many donors.

With 60 Vbeta and 13 Jbeta primers, the PCR was carried out. As handled by the study authors: In a later analysis, of roughly 83 million unique beta chains, roughly 10 million appeared in at least two donors. The method was immunoSEQ multiplex PCR; TCRdb's version includes in-frame clones alone and lacks a portion of them. From that table come the V and J calls and clone size; the DNA was used to work out D and trimming. The sample lists some 150,000 clones, 60% to 80% occurring once. The sample taken for sequencing was PBMCs. The rearrangement joins TRBV19 to TRBJ2-7, with TRBD2 as a possible D gene (6 bases). The TCR was taken from a man aged 18 to 35 in good health and CMV-seropositive. The CDR3 DNA reads as TGTGCCAGTAGGGAAGGAGGGCCGGCCTACGAGCAGTACTTC. Translated, it gives CASREGGPAYEQYF.